The 7 T cell receptor beta chains below come from one sample, sequenced in a study of OX40 agonist ivuxolimab in advanced cancers. Clones were read by immunoSEQ multiplex PCR, and TCRdb kept only the in-frame ones, dropping some. The table records 45,000 to 65,000 clones, around 90% of them present only once. The starting material was CD4+ or CD8+ T cells sorted from blood, obtained in a trial of the OX40 agonist ivuxolimab. The receptor source for this set is an adult with an advanced solid tumor such as melanoma, head and neck, liver or kidney cancer.

The rearrangement joins TRBV28 to TRBJ2-5; perhaps TRBD1 as D (6 bases). CDR3 size: 16 residues. Germline V gene sequence: CDR1 MDHEN, CDR2 SYDVKM. Trimming removed 6 bases from V and 1 base from J, with 18 bases in between. The CDR3 region is CASRGRTAEVQETQYF. The CDR3 region has the DNA TGTGCCAGCAGGGGTCGGACAGCCGAAGTCCAAGAGACCCAGTACTTC.

The genes are TRBV7-9 and TRBJ1-2; D remains unclear. The V end was cut by 4 bases, the J end by 0 bases, with 12 bases between. CDR1 SEHNR and CDR2 FQNEAQ come from the germline V gene (reference sequence). The CDR3 extends over 15 amino acids. CDR3 in amino acids: CASSSALEANYGYTF. CDR3 nucleotide sequence: TGTGCCAGCAGCTCCGCCTTGGAAGCTAACTATGGCTACACCTTC.

This clone appeared a single time. This chain connects TRBV7-9 to TRBJ2-7; 9 bases agree with TRBD1. The trim removed 1 base at V and 4 bases at J, leaving 8 bases unmatched. There are 16 residues in the CDR3. The V gene's germline CDR1 is SEHNR and CDR2 FQNEAQ (reference sequence). CDR3 protein: CASSLGETGGGYEQYF. CDR3 nucleotide sequence: TGTGCCAGCAGCTTAGGGGAAACAGGGGGCGGGTACGAGCAGTACTTC.

The chain uses TRBV7-2 and TRBJ1-4; 7 bases agree with TRBD1. Germline assignment: CDR1 SGHTA and CDR2 FQGNSA. J gave up 2 bases and V 4 bases, and 4 bases lay outside the gene matches. This CDR3 is 15 amino acids long. Written as DNA, the CDR3 is TGTGCCAGCAGCTCTTGGACAGGCACTAATGAAAAACTGTTTTTT. Translated: CASSSWTGTNEKLFF.

The J gene is TRBJ2-7, the V gene TRBV27; maybe TRBD1 (5 bases). V was clipped by 1 base and J by 3 bases, with 19 bases between them. The CDR3 is made up of 17 amino acids. Germline CDR1 and CDR2: MNHEY and SMNVEV (reference sequence). The DNA for the CDR3 is TGTGCCAGCAGTTTATGGGGTTTGACAGCGCCAAGCTACGAGCAGTACTTC. Its translation: CASSLWGLTAPSYEQYF.

CDR3 in amino acids: CASSGPAASTDTQYF. The CDR3 coding sequence is TGTGCCAGCAGTGGGCCAGCGGCTAGCACAGATACGCAGTATTTT. The chain uses TRBV2 and TRBJ2-3; perhaps TRBD2 as D (5 bases). The V gene's germline CDR1 is SNHLY and CDR2 FYNNEI. CDR3 size: 15 residues. Between the trimmed V and J ends, which lost 4 bases and 0 bases, there was a span of 11 bases.

The chain is built from TRBV27 and TRBJ2-7; 9 nucleotides line up with TRBD1. The trim removed 6 bases at V and 0 bases at J, leaving 9 bases unmatched. The CDR3 loop spans 16 amino acids. CDR1 and CDR2 (germline): MNHEY, SMNVEV (reference sequence). The CDR3 sequence: CASRERTGVDSYEQYF. The CDR3, as DNA: TGTGCCAGCAGGGAAAGGACAGGGGTCGACTCCTACGAGCAGTACTTC.